This T cell receptor beta chain was found in a study of a mutant IDH1 vaccine in newly diagnosed glioma. On the study more broadly: Initiation of the vaccine course occurred 4-6 weeks after radiotherapy alone, or alongside temozolomide cycles.

Germline assignment: CDR1 SGHRS and CDR2 YFSETQ. The CDR3 runs to 15 residues. Trimming stripped 0 bases from V and 0 bases from J, with 7 bases between. The table came from immunoSEQ multiplex PCR; TCRdb's copy has only in-frame clones and leaves some out. The repertoire holds 20,000 to 25,000 clones, with about 90% as singletons. Time point described: week 11, during vaccination. The vaccine gave 300 ug of a 20-mer mutant IDH1 peptide subcutaneously per dose. With regard to this clone: The antigen remains undetermined.

The V gene is TRBV5-1, the J gene TRBJ1-5; possible D gene TRBD1, 5 bases. The material was PBMCs, obtained from a glioma patient whose treatment included an IDH1 peptide vaccine. The source is a woman aged 40 to 49 with glioma. The CDR3 is CASSLDGASNQPQHF. CDR3 sequence (DNA): TGCGCCAGCAGCTTGGACGGGGCTAGCAATCAGCCCCAGCATTTT.